Following are 3 T cell receptor beta chains from one sample sequenced in a study of blood T cell repertoires in COVID-19. The data were produced by immunoSEQ multiplex PCR, yet TCRdb's version contains in-frame clones alone and is incomplete. The data contain about 300,000 clones, 80% to 90% of them seen just once; the ten biggest clones take up 6% to 8%. Specimen: peripheral blood. The source of these receptors is a woman aged 45-65 years with COVID-19, enrolled during active disease.

The chain has TRBV7-3 and TRBJ2-1; 10 bases line up with TRBD2. The CDR3 has 16 residues. CDR1 SGHTA and CDR2 FQGTGA come from the germline V gene. The ends lost 2 bases at V and 4 bases at J; junction bases unmatched: 5. In nucleotides, the CDR3 is TGTGCCAGCAGCTTAGCTCTAGCGGGAGTGTACAATGAGCAGTTCTTC. It codes for CASSLALAGVYNEQFF. The whole variable domain, filled in from reference TRBV7-3 and TRBJ2-1, reads GAGVSQTPSNKVTEKGKYVELRCDPISGHTALYWYRQSLGQGPEFLIYFQGTGAADDSGLPNDRFFAVRPEGSVSTLKIQRTERGDSAVYLCASSLALAGVYNEQFFGPGTRLTVL.

The chain couples TRBV5-1 to TRBJ1-2; D perhaps matches TRBD1 (5 bases). Germline V gives CDR1 SGHRS, CDR2 YFSETQ. This CDR3 has 14 residues. V lost 7 bases and J lost 7, with 20 bases in between. The CDR3 coding sequence is TGCGCCAGCCGCAACGCCGGGGGAGGAGGTGGCTACACCTTC. Residues: CASRNAGGGGGYTF.

The CDR3 protein is CASSLGGAGDQETQYF. The DNA of the CDR3 is TGTGCCAGCAGCTTGGGTGGGGCAGGGGACCAAGAGACCCAGTACTTC. The chain is built from TRBV7-2 and TRBJ2-5; D is possibly TRBD1 (6 bases). Germline V gives CDR1 SGHTA, CDR2 FQGNSA. The CDR3 length is 16 residues. V lost 3 bases to trimming and J lost 0 bases, with 14 bases between them.